The rows below give T cell receptor beta chains drawn from one sample of a study of shared clonotypes between healthy human individuals. Repertoires were generated with immunoSEQ multiplex PCR, while TCRdb's copy carries only in-frame clones and drops some. The data hold 2.3 million or so clones, with approximately 93% observed a single time. The sample taken for sequencing was naive CD4+ T cells from PBMCs. Receptor source: a man in his late teens or twenties in good health. Some clones in this sample may be carry-over from other donors' samples. CDR3s include the opening cysteine and the closing phenylalanine or tryptophan. A D gene is named only where the DNA matches it firmly. Rows give clone size only sometimes, using once, few, many, or a class for an expanded clone.

D gene	V gene	J gene	clone size	CDR3 protein	CDR3 DNA
TRBD2	TRBV6-5	TRBJ2-7	-	CASSLMGLAGLYEQYF	TGTGCCAGCAGTTTAATGGGACTAGCGGGACTCTACGAGCAGTACTTC
-	TRBV19	TRBJ1-1	-	CASSIPNRNTEAFF	TGTGCCAGTAGTATCCCGAACAGGAACACTGAAGCTTTCTTT
TRBD1	TRBV2	TRBJ2-5	-	CASSEAGQSTQYF	TGTGCCAGCAGTGAAGCGGGACAGTCGACCCAGTACTTC
-	TRBV5-1	TRBJ2-7	-	CASSPVGANYEQYF	TGCGCCAGCAGCCCAGTTGGCGCAAACTACGAGCAGTACTTC
-	TRBV6-5	TRBJ1-2	-	CASRVPGTNYGYTF	TGTGCCAGCAGGGTGCCAGGAACTAACTATGGCTACACCTTC
-	TRBV7-2	TRBJ2-7	-	CASSLEGKYEQYF	TGTGCCAGCAGCTTAGAAGGCAAGTACGAGCAGTACTTC
-	TRBV10-2	TRBJ2-1	-	CASSERGQDNEQFF	TGCGCCAGCAGTGAGAGAGGGCAGGACAATGAGCAGTTCTTC
TRBD1	TRBV28	TRBJ1-2	-	CAVIGSGTGSRVYGYTF	TGTGCCGTGATTGGATCCGGGACAGGGAGTCGTGTCTATGGCTACACCTTC
-	TRBV6-1	TRBJ1-5	-	CASSQERGARPQHF	TGTGCCAGCAGCCAAGAACGGGGCGCCAGGCCCCAGCATTTT
-	TRBV7-2	TRBJ2-1	-	CASTHGGLANEQFF	TGTGCCAGCACCCATGGGGGACTTGCCAATGAGCAGTTCTTC
TRBD2	TRBV7-3	TRBJ2-5	-	CASSLTTSGEETQYF	TGTGCCAGCAGCTTAACGACTAGCGGGGAAGAGACCCAGTACTTC
-	TRBV19	TRBJ1-2	few	CASSIGANYGYTF	TGTGCCAGTAGTATCGGGGCTAACTATGGCTACACCTTC
-	TRBV5-1	TRBJ2-3	-	CASSLRAPSTDTQYF	TGCGCCAGCAGCTTACGTGCGCCAAGCACAGATACGCAGTATTTT
-	TRBV19	TRBJ2-7	-	CASTQGGTFEQYF	TGTGCCAGTACTCAGGGTGGAACGTTCGAGCAGTACTTC
TRBD2	TRBV10-3	TRBJ2-1	-	CAISNLAGNNEQFF	TGTGCCATCAGTAACCTAGCGGGAAACAATGAGCAGTTCTTC
-	TRBV30	TRBJ1-2	-	CAWSVQGPFNYGYTF	TGTGCCTGGAGTGTACAGGGTCCATTTAACTATGGCTACACCTTC
TRBD1	TRBV7-8	TRBJ1-2	once	CASSQQGTGYTF	TGTGCCAGCAGCCAACAGGGGACTGGCTACACCTTC
-	TRBV6-5	TRBJ2-3	-	CASRGRPTDTQYF	TGTGCCAGCAGGGGCAGGCCCACCGATACGCAGTATTTT
-	TRBV28	TRBJ2-7	-	CASSIYLGTSYEQYF	TGTGCCAGCAGTATTTATCTCGGGACCTCCTACGAGCAGTACTTC
TRBD2	TRBV2	TRBJ2-1	-	CASREGLAGLKEQFF	TGTGCCAGCAGGGAGGGACTAGCGGGGCTGAAGGAGCAGTTCTTC
-	TRBV5-1	TRBJ1-5	once	CASRRADNQPQHF	TGCGCCAGCAGGAGGGCGGACAATCAGCCCCAGCATTTT
-	TRBV5-1	TRBJ2-2	-	CASSLVGNQGSGELFF	TGCGCCAGCAGCTTGGTAGGGAATCAGGGCAGCGGGGAGCTGTTTTTT
-	TRBV29-1	TRBJ2-1	-	CSAGANSYNEQFF	TGCAGCGCGGGAGCCAACTCCTACAATGAGCAGTTCTTC
-	TRBV12-5	TRBJ2-5	-	CASSGRRQTQYF	TGTGCTAGCTCGGGCCGACGACAGACCCAGTACTTC
-	TRBV14	TRBJ2-5	-	CASSQTEQQTQYF	TGTGCCAGCAGCCAAACTGAGCAACAGACCCAGTACTTC
TRBD2	TRBV9	TRBJ2-7	-	CASSVSSTSGVLAPYEQYF	TGTGCCAGCAGCGTATCGTCCACTAGCGGAGTCCTAGCCCCCTACGAGCAGTACTTC
TRBD1	TRBV6-1	TRBJ2-7	once	CASIPRRQGPYEQYF	TGTGCCAGCATCCCCCGGCGACAGGGTCCCTACGAGCAGTACTTC
-	TRBV20-1	TRBJ2-5	once	CSARRETQYF	TGCAGTGCCCGCCGGGAGACCCAGTACTTC
-	TRBV15	TRBJ2-7	-	CATSRDRAARGYEQYF	TGTGCCACCAGCAGAGACCGAGCGGCCAGGGGCTACGAGCAGTACTTC
TRBD2	TRBV7-2	TRBJ2-7	-	CASSFRLAGSYEQYF	TGTGCCAGCAGCTTCCGGCTAGCGGGTTCTTACGAGCAGTACTTC
TRBD2	TRBV4-2	TRBJ2-2	-	CASSHTSGRATNTGELFF	TGTGCCAGCAGCCATACTAGCGGGAGAGCCACGAACACCGGGGAGCTGTTTTTT
TRBD1	TRBV9	TRBJ1-2	-	CASSVGRDSTRNYGYTF	TGTGCCAGCAGCGTAGGGAGGGACAGCACACGTAACTATGGCTACACCTTC
-	TRBV28	TRBJ1-5	-	CASSLNQPQHF	TGTGCCAGCTCACTTAATCAGCCCCAGCATTTT
TRBD2	TRBV5-1	TRBJ2-3	-	CASSLVGGTTDTQYF	TGCGCCAGCAGCTTGGTGGGAGGGACCACAGATACGCAGTATTTT
-	TRBV15	TRBJ1-4	-	CATSTGDRGEKLFF	TGTGCCACCAGCACCGGGGATCGGGGTGAAAAACTGTTTTTT
-	TRBV20-1	TRBJ2-7	-	CSASGGYEQYF	TGCAGTGCTAGTGGCGGCTACGAGCAGTACTTC